These 13 T cell receptor beta chains were all obtained from the same sample, sequenced in a study of blood T cells in healthy people across ages. For the second PCR, which ran for about 7 to 11 cycles, a sample-barcoded 5' primer and a J-beta primer mix were used. TCRdb re-called the 5' RACE reads with MiXCR, one entry per CDR3 protein. This sample yields some 560,000 distinct CDR3 sequences, of which around 27% are seen a single time; 3% to 4.5% belongs to the top ten. These same records also appear under a second study, on T cells of mothers and their children.

The sequencing input was blood. These receptors were obtained from a boy aged 2-15 years in good health.

The chain employs TRBV2 and TRBJ1-4, with a weak D call TRBD1 (6 bases). The CDR3 has 15 amino acids. V was pared by 7 bases and J by 5 bases, with 17 bases between. Germline V gene lookup returns CDR1 SNHLY and CDR2 FYNNEI. CDR3 nucleotides: TGTGCCAGCACGAGAGTCGGGACACGGAATGAAAAACTGTTTTTT. It encodes CASTRVGTRNEKLFF.

The chain couples TRBV15 to TRBJ2-5; a possible D gene is TRBD2 (5 bases). V was trimmed by 1 base and J by 1 base, leaving 13 bases between them. The V gene's germline CDR1 is LNHNV and CDR2 YYDKDF (reference sequence). The CDR3 extends over 16 amino acids. The CDR3 DNA follows: TGTGCCACCAGCAGAGCGGGGAATTGGGCCCAAGAGACCCAGTACTTC. Its protein is CATSRAGNWAQETQYF.

This clonotype was counted a few times. It may be a read error: a sequence one base away is much more abundant. J is TRBJ2-5 and V is TRBV5-5; 7 bases align to TRBD1. The ends lost 4 bases at V and 4 bases at J; junction bases unmatched: 7. The germline CDR1 and CDR2 sequences are SGHKS and YYEKEE (reference sequence). The CDR3 extends over 14 amino acids. CDR3 nucleotides: TGTGCCAGCAGCCGAGAGGGACAGCGAGAGACCCAGTACTTC. It yields the protein CASSREGQRETQYF.

This clonotype has more than one count but fewer than ten. The rearrangement links TRBV20-1 to TRBJ1-3; 7 bases fit TRBD1. The CDR3 has 15 amino acids. The germline gives CDR1 DFQATT, CDR2 SNEGSKA (reference sequence). V lost 3 bases, J lost 0 bases, and 5 bases stayed unmatched. The CDR3 DNA sequence: TGCAGTGCTAGCTCGGGACAGATCTCTGGAAACACCATATATTTT. Its protein product is CSASSGQISGNTIYF.

The table lists this clonotype with a few counts. This sequence joins TRBV2 and TRBJ2-4, with D unresolved. This CDR3 region has 15 residues. Germline CDR1 SNHLY, CDR2 FYNNEI. Trimming cost V 2 bases and J 0 bases, with 8 bases left between them. The CDR3 nucleotides read TGTGCCAGCAGTGAAACGAGGAAAGCCAAAAACATTCAGTACTTC. Translated, it gives CASSETRKAKNIQYF.

This chain uses TRBV6-6 with TRBJ2-5, with D tentatively TRBD2 (5 bases). The CDR3 length is 13 residues. CDR1 MNHNY and CDR2 SVGAGI come from the germline V gene (reference sequence). V was clipped by 6 bases and J by 7 bases, with 15 bases between them. In DNA form, the CDR3 reads TGTGCCAGCAGCCTACTAGGCTCAGGGACCCAGTACTTC. The encoded protein is CASSLLGSGTQYF.

CDR3 amino acids: CASSLERTALAKNIQYF. The CDR3 coding sequence is TGTGCCAGCAGCTTGGAACGGACAGCTCTAGCCAAAAACATTCAGTACTTC. J is TRBJ2-4 and V is TRBV7-8, with D possibly being TRBD1 (6 bases). The germline CDR1 and CDR2 sequences are SGHVS and FQNEAQ. The V gene lost 3 bases and the J gene lost 0 bases, with 15 bases spanning the gap. This CDR3 comprises 17 residues.

This clonotype was seen ten or more times. The V call is TRBV20-1, the J call TRBJ2-1; 10 bases map to TRBD2. The CDR3 consists of 14 residues. V shed 3 bases, J shed 3 bases, and the junction held 2 bases outside the gene matches. Germline CDR1 DFQATT, CDR2 SNEGSKA (reference sequence). In DNA form, the CDR3 reads TGCAGTGCTAGTGGGACTAGCGACTACAATGAGCAGTTCTTC. Its translation: CSASGTSDYNEQFF.

The sample holds a few counts of this clonotype. The chain links TRBV20-1 to TRBJ2-5; 8 bases map to TRBD2. The tail of the sequence fits TRBJ2-1 better, so the J call may be wrong. The germline CDR1 and CDR2 sequences are DFQATT and SNEGSKA (reference sequence). This CDR3 is built from 15 residues. CDR3 coding DNA: TGCAGTGCTAGTTTTTTGCGGGAGGATAATAATGAGCAGTTCTTC. Its translation: CSASFLREDNNEQFF.

This clonotype occurred a few times. The V gene is TRBV6-5, the J gene TRBJ2-1, with 9 positions matching TRBD1. CDR1 and CDR2 from the germline V gene are MNHEY and SVGAGI. The CDR3 has 16 amino acids. With 2 bases clipped from V and 4 bases from J, the junction kept 6 bases outside the gene matches. The CDR3 nucleotides are TGTGCCAGCAGTTACGCTGGGACAGGGAGATACAATGAGCAGTTCTTC. Its protein is CASSYAGTGRYNEQFF.

The chain recombines TRBV12-3 or TRBV12-4 with TRBJ1-2; 11 bases match TRBD1. V gave up 8 bases and J gave up 4 bases; unmatched junction bases: 6. The CDR3 length is 14 residues. As DNA, the CDR3 is TGTGCCAGCTCCAGGACAGGGGGCGTCTATGGCTACACCTTC. This translates into CASSRTGGVYGYTF.

This clonotype was recorded at least ten times. The genes are TRBV9 and TRBJ1-2; D remains unclear. CDR1 and CDR2 from the germline V gene are SGDLS and YYNGEE. This CDR3 has 15 amino acids. V was trimmed by 0 bases and J by 2 bases, leaving 11 bases between them. The CDR3 bases are TGTGCCAGCAGCGTAGAATCAGGCCCCAACTATGGCTACACCTTC. Amino acids: CASSVESGPNYGYTF.

The chain couples TRBV7-2 to TRBJ2-3; D call uncertain. V was pared by 5 bases and J by 8 bases, with 14 bases between. Germline CDR1 and CDR2: SGHTA and FQGNSA. The CDR3 is 13 residues long. The DNA of the CDR3 is TGTGCCAGCAGCCCCGAGGTCCCCCTTACGCAGTATTTT. This encodes CASSPEVPLTQYF. Filled out from reference TRBV7-2 and TRBJ2-3, the complete variable domain reads GAGVSQSPSNKVTEKGKDVELRCDPISGHTALYWYRQSLGQGLEFLIYFQGNSAPDKSGLPSDRFSAERTGGSVSTLTIQRTQQEDSAVYLCASSPEVPLTQYFGPGTRLTVL.